This T cell receptor (beta chain) was captured in a study of sequential checkpoint blockade in melanoma (dated by TCRdb to between 2017 and 2020). Regarding the complete study: Patients were randomized 1:1 to first-line nivolumab followed by ipilimumab (arm A) or ipilimumab followed by nivolumab (arm B). Maintenance nivolumab came after both trial sequences. Findings and caveats that apply to the study as a whole: Validation of the response-prediction model combining TCR metrics and mutation burden is needed in larger, independent patient cohorts.

This clone was counted once. This receptor's antigen is unknown. The record has no base qualities; no much larger clone is one base away. In the paper's terms, the treatment or condition label means: randomized to nivolumab then ipilimumab (arm A) or the reverse (arm B). Prior DNA-damaging chemotherapy had not been received by any trial patient. Live CD3+CD8+ cells negative for CD19 and CD56 were sorted from thawed PBMCs on a FACS Aria II flow cytometer. CheckMate 064, a randomized, open-label phase II trial of sequential checkpoint blockade, was the source of the samples, all of which came from patients with melanoma. Leukapheresis was used to collect peripheral blood mononuclear cells, which were then purified with Ficoll-Paque and frozen in human serum with roughly 10% DMSO. Immediately after sorting, the purity of the sorted blood CD3+CD8+ cells was confirmed to be >98%, and DNA was then extracted.

TCRbeta CDR3 regions were immunosequenced from genomic DNA with the immunoSEQ Assay. Prior to high-throughput sequencing, genomic DNA was amplified by bias-controlled multiplex PCR. The authors' analysis ran thus. To quantify the absolute abundance of each unique TCRbeta CDR3 region, the sequences were collapsed and filtered. Clonality, defined as 1 minus Pielou's evenness, was calculated using productive rearrangements only. Clones with significantly greater frequencies in on-treatment versus baseline samples were identified using a previously published method. What TCRdb holds here is the immuneACCESS table cut down to in-frame rearrangements. Part of the clones is not present; checked against another copy, under half of the missing clones reflect an unresolved V gene, and the others are unexplained. That table supplies the V and J calls and clone size; D and trimming were determined from the DNA. Counted in this sample were 18,000 or so clones; about 74% of them appeared once. The ten largest clonotypes hold 30% to 40% of the sample.

The material sequenced was CD8+ T cells sorted from blood (inferred from file names), taken from a patient given nivolumab and ipilimumab in sequence. This TCR came from a human donor with melanoma.

The sequence in DNA is TGTGCCAGCAGCACCGGGATCGCCGACTATGGCTACACCTTC. This sequence encodes CASSTGIADYGYTF. The V and J segments used are TRBV5-4 and TRBJ1-2; the D gene assignment is ambiguous. The junction shows trimming of 4 bases on V and 3 bases on J, plus 13 bases between the germline ends. From cysteine to phenylalanine, the CDR3 is 14 amino acids long. The DNA shown is the 42-base CDR3, in frame from base 1. Sequences SGHNT (CDR1) and YYREEE (CDR2) are obtained from the germline V gene (reference sequence).